One sample yielded the 12 T cell receptor beta chains listed below, sequenced in a study of T cell responses to AZD1222 COVID-19 vaccine. Data came from immunoSEQ multiplex PCR; TCRdb stores just in-frame clones and leaves some out. The sample lists around 99,000 clones; approximately 88% were seen once. Sequenced here: peripheral blood, sampled on day 0 of MenACWY control vaccination. The receptors originated from an adult in good health.

V gene TRBV2 combines with J gene TRBJ2-1; possibly TRBD1 or TRBD2 for D (5 bases each). The CDR3 loop spans 15 amino acids. CDR1 SNHLY and CDR2 FYNNEI come from the germline V gene. V lost 3 bases and J lost 8, with 17 bases in between. The CDR3 sequence is CASSDGEGREDEQFF. DNA of the CDR3: TGTGCCAGCAGTGATGGCGAGGGGCGCGAGGATGAGCAGTTCTTC.

This chain links TRBV11-3 with TRBJ2-2; 11 bases are a match to TRBD2. The CDR3 extends over 17 amino acids. The J segment lost 3 bases and the V segment lost 1 base, leaving 4 bases of the junction unmatched. Germline-derived CDR1 and CDR2 are SGHNT and YENEEA. This CDR3 is CASSLGGTSGYTGELFF. The DNA of the CDR3 is TGTGCCAGCAGCTTAGGGGGGACTAGCGGATACACCGGGGAGCTGTTTTTT.

The chain links TRBV18 to TRBJ1-1; no firm D call. Germline V gene lookup returns CDR1 KGHSH and CDR2 LQKENI. The ends were cut back, 2 bases at V and 4 bases at J, with 17 bases in the middle. The CDR3 runs to 16 residues. The CDR3 bases are TGTGCCAGCTCACCATCACGAGCTTCCCGGGGCACTGAAGCTTTCTTT. It codes for CASSPSRASRGTEAFF.

The CDR3 loop reads CASSPSGSETQYF. In DNA form, the CDR3 reads TGTGCCAGCTCCCCCTCAGGGTCGGAGACCCAGTACTTC. The chain joins TRBV18 to TRBJ2-5; possibly TRBD1 for D (5 bases). The CDR3 is made up of 13 amino acids. The V and J ends lost 6 bases and 5 bases respectively, with 13 bases between them. Germline CDR1 reads KGHSH; CDR2 reads LQKENI.

The chain couples TRBV7-8 to TRBJ1-5; possibly TRBD1 for D (5 bases). Germline-derived CDR1 and CDR2 are SGHVS and FQNEAQ. The CDR3 spans 14 residues. The germline V and J ends were trimmed by 4 bases and 3 bases, with 10 bases remaining between them. Here the CDR3 DNA reads TGTGCCAGCAGCTCCCGGGACCCCAATCAGCCCCAGCATTTT. Its translation is CASSSRDPNQPQHF.

This chain links TRBV5-6 with TRBJ2-3; D is perhaps TRBD2 (6 bases). V was shortened by 2 bases and J by 0 bases, with 10 bases between the two germline ends. Germline V gene sequence: CDR1 SGHDT, CDR2 YYEEEE. There are 15 residues in the CDR3. In nucleotides, the CDR3 is TGTGCCAGCAGCTTTCCTAGCGCGAGCACAGATACGCAGTATTTT. Its protein product is CASSFPSASTDTQYF. Together with reference TRBV5-6 and TRBJ2-3, the CDR3 gives the full variable domain: DAGVTQSPTHLIKTRGQQVTLRCSPKSGHDTVSWYQQALGQGPQFIFQYYEEEERQRGNFPDRFSGHQFPNYSSELNVNALLLGDSALYLCASSFPSASTDTQYFGPGTRLTVL.

The rearrangement links TRBV6-5 to TRBJ2-7, with D maybe TRBD1 (6 bases). Germline V gives CDR1 MNHEY, CDR2 SVGAGI. This CDR3 contains 14 residues. V lost 2 bases to trimming and J lost 3 bases, with 11 bases between them. As DNA, the CDR3 is TGTGCCAGCAGTTACGCAGGGGAGAACTACGAGCAGTACTTC. Its protein product is CASSYAGENYEQYF.

The chain combines TRBV7-8 with TRBJ1-2; 8 bases agree with TRBD1. Germline V gene lookup returns CDR1 SGHVS and CDR2 FQNEAQ. The CDR3 is 16 residues long. Trimming took 1 base from V and 5 from J; bases not matched to a gene: 9. CDR3: CASSLGAGDRRYGYTF. Here the CDR3 DNA reads TGTGCCAGCAGCTTAGGGGCGGGGGACAGGAGATATGGCTACACCTTC. The full variable domain, in which reference TRBV7-8 and TRBJ1-2 provide the parts outside the CDR3, is GAGVSQSPRYKVAKRGQDVALRCDPISGHVSLFWYQQALGQGPEFLTYFQNEAQLDKSGLPSDRFFAERPEGSVSTLKIQRTQQEDSAVYLCASSLGAGDRRYGYTFGSGTRLTVV.

V gene TRBV4-3 combines with J gene TRBJ1-2; possible D gene TRBD1, 6 bases. Between the trimmed V and J ends, which lost 3 bases and 0 bases, there was a span of 23 bases. This CDR3 spans 19 amino acids. The germline V gene has CDR1 LGHNA and CDR2 YSLEER. CDR3 sequence reads: CASSQMTGAGLGANYGYTF. CDR3 DNA sequence: TGCGCCAGCAGCCAGATGACAGGTGCTGGCTTGGGAGCTAACTATGGCTACACCTTC.

The chain is built from TRBV13 and TRBJ1-4; 7 nucleotides align to TRBD1. Germline V gene sequence: CDR1 PRHDT, CDR2 FYEKMQ (reference sequence). This CDR3 has 13 residues. Trimming removed 4 bases from V and 8 bases from J; junction bases left unmatched: 4. The CDR3 loop is CASSYDRDEKLFF. The CDR3 DNA reads TGTGCCAGCAGCTACGACAGGGACGAAAAACTGTTTTTT.

This chain connects TRBV4-1 to TRBJ1-2; a weak D match, TRBD1 (5 bases). The ends were cut back, 0 bases at V and 3 bases at J, with 14 bases in the middle. Germline-derived CDR1 and CDR2 are MGHRA and YSYEKL. The CDR3 runs to 16 residues. The CDR3: CASSQEPGTPYYGYTF. The DNA for the CDR3 is TGCGCCAGCAGCCAAGAACCAGGGACCCCATACTATGGCTACACCTTC.

The chain is built from TRBV28 and TRBJ2-1, with 9 bases that match TRBD1. This CDR3 has 14 residues. With V trimmed by 2 bases and J by 9 bases, 5 bases remained unmatched. Germline V CDR1 and CDR2: MDHEN, SYDVKM. As DNA, the CDR3 is TGTGCCAGCAGTTTAACAGGGGGCTGGGGTGAGCAGTTCTTC. Amino acid sequence: CASSLTGGWGEQFF.